What follows are 8 T cell receptor beta chains derived from one specimen sequenced in a study of tumor and adjacent non-tumor tissue in lung cancer. The template was RNA from unsorted bulk tissue. A modified ARM-PCR protocol with three rounds of nested PCR amplified TCRbeta. TCRdb passed the multiplex PCR reads through MiXCR, listing each CDR3 protein once. The table records tens of thousands of distinct CDR3 sequences, approximately 72% of them present only once. The sample was lung tumor tissue. The receptor source for this set is a woman aged 40 to 50 with non-small cell lung cancer.

V is TRBV5-1 and J is TRBJ1-1; tentatively, D is TRBD1 (6 bases). CDR1 is SGHRS and CDR2 is YFSETQ in the germline V gene. The V and J ends lost 6 bases and 4 bases respectively, with 13 bases between them. CDR3 size: 13 residues. Written as DNA, the CDR3 is TGCGCCAGCAAGGGACAAGACATCACTGAAGCTTTCTTT. It encodes CASKGQDITEAFF.

This chain links TRBV29-1 with TRBJ1-1; no definite D call. Germline assignment: CDR1 SQVTM and CDR2 ANQGSEA. CDR3 length: 12 amino acids. V shed 7 bases and J shed 7 bases, with 16 bases lying between them. CDR3 loop: CSGRIGRIEAFF. The CDR3 coding sequence is TGCAGCGGCAGGATAGGTCGAATTGAAGCTTTCTTT.

This clonotype was counted a single time. Lacking the conserved final phenylalanine or tryptophan, this CDR3 likely reflects a read error. The rearrangement links TRBV11-2 to TRBJ2-3; maybe TRBD1 (6 bases). The ends were cut back, 3 bases at V and 11 bases at J, with 21 bases in the middle. This CDR3 has 15 amino acids. Germline assignment: CDR1 SGHAT and CDR2 FQNNGV. As DNA, the CDR3 is TGTGCCAGCAGCTTCGGGTCAGGGGCTCAATATAGGCAGTATTAT. This sequence encodes CASSFGSGAQYRQYY.

As concerns this clonotype: This may stem from a read error, because a much larger clone lies one nucleotide away. V and J are TRBV20-1 and TRBJ2-1; 8 bases match TRBD2. The CDR3 is 15 residues long. V trimming: 1 base; J trimming: 12 bases; junction bases outside the gene matches: 14. CDR1 DFQATT and CDR2 SNEGSKA come from the germline V gene (reference sequence). CDR3: CSARGLAGLGGAQFF. CDR3 nucleotides: TGCAGTGCTAGAGGCTTAGCGGGACTAGGGGGTGCGCAGTTCTTC.

A note on this clonotype: The CDR3 does not end in the conserved phenylalanine or tryptophan, so this is likely a read error. No DNA is shown, since the ends of the CDR3 on it are uncertain; the CDR3 is the one TCRdb lists. The chain has TRBV12-3 or TRBV12-4 and TRBJ1-6; the D call TRBD1 from the table was never checked on the DNA. Counting both end residues, the CDR3 totals 12 amino acids. The CDR3 sequence: CASSVRGSPLHL.

Remarks on this clonotype: The conserved final phenylalanine or tryptophan is absent from the CDR3, which likely points to a read error. The chain employs TRBV6-5 and TRBJ1-2; D perhaps matches TRBD1 (5 bases). Germline CDR1 and CDR2: MNHEY and SVGAGI. The CDR3 spans 15 residues. The CDR3 region has the DNA TGTGCCAACAGTTACGGTGCAGGGTCTGACTATGGCTACACCTTA. The encoded protein is CANSYGAGSDYGYTL.

Worth noting for this clonotype: One base away lies a much larger clone, so this may be a sequencing read error. The J gene is TRBJ1-2, the V gene TRBV28; 9 nucleotides agree with TRBD1. V trimming: 10 bases; J trimming: 4 bases; junction bases outside the gene matches: 13. Germline values: CDR1 MDHEN, CDR2 SYDVKM. The CDR3 loop spans 15 amino acids. CDR3 nucleotides: TGTGCCATCAGCCTCCGGGACAGGGCACTCTATGGCTACACCTTC. Translated, it gives CAISLRDRALYGYTF.

This clonotype occurred a few times. The chain carries TRBV2 and TRBJ1-6; D is unclear. Germline CDR1 and CDR2: SNHLY and FYNNEI. This CDR3 is 12 amino acids long. The V end lost 6 bases, the J end lost 7 bases, and 7 bases lay between the germline ends. In nucleotides, the CDR3 is TGTGCCAGCAGGCCCGACAATTCACCCCTCCACTTT. Its translation: CASRPDNSPLHF. Filled out from reference TRBV2 and TRBJ1-6, the complete variable domain reads EPEVTQTPSHQVTQMGQEVILRCVPISNHLYFYWYRQILGQKVEFLVSFYNNEISEKSEIFDDQFSVERPDGSNFTLKIRSTKLEDSAMYFCASRPDNSPLHFGNGTRLTVT.